The 2 T cell receptor beta chains below were found in one sample sequenced in a study of cytomegalovirus exposure and HLA in healthy donors. The method was immunoSEQ multiplex PCR; TCRdb's version includes in-frame clones alone and lacks a portion of them. The sample contains about 67,000 clones, about 95% of which appear only once. Sequenced material: PBMCs. The receptor set was obtained from a woman younger than 30 in good health and CMV-seronegative.

This clone came up once. The chain joins TRBV19 to TRBJ1-1; weak D call: TRBD1 (5 bases). CDR1 and CDR2 (germline): LNHDA, SQIVND (reference sequence). Trimming pared 5 bases from V and 2 bases from J, leaving 18 bases between. The CDR3 runs 16 residues. The CDR3 nucleotides read TGTGCCAGTAGTGAACGAAACAGGTTCGAAAACACTGAAGCTTTCTTT. Translation: CASSERNRFENTEAFF.

This rearrangement joins TRBV11-2 to TRBJ1-2, with TRBD1 matching over 11 bases. V shed 5 bases, J shed 4 bases, and the junction held 3 bases outside the gene matches. CDR1 is SGHAT, CDR2 FQNNGV, per germline. The CDR3 consists of 14 residues. The CDR3 sequence: CASSQDRGPYGYTF. Written as DNA, the CDR3 is TGTGCCAGCAGCCAGGACAGGGGGCCCTATGGCTACACCTTC.